This T cell receptor (beta chain) emerged from a study of T cells after yellow fever vaccination. The germline CDR1 and CDR2 sequences are SGHAT and FQDESV (reference sequence). V lost 1 base to trimming and J lost 2 bases; unmatched junction nucleotides: 14. This CDR3 comprises 19 residues. TCRdb re-analysed the 5' RACE reads in MiXCR, keeping a single row per CDR3 protein. Among some 130,000 distinct CDR3 sequences listed, 5% to 8% were seen once. This clonotype showed up many times. The gene calls are TRBV11-1 and TRBJ2-3; 8 positions match TRBD2. The TCR originated in a man in his thirties or forties who received the YFV17D yellow fever vaccine. This sample comprised CD4+ T cells sorted from PBMCs, obtained 10 days after the yellow fever booster vaccination. CDR3 protein: CASSLVAGTSGFVTDTQYF. The CDR3 bases are TGTGCCAGCAGCTTAGTCGCCGGGACTAGTGGTTTCGTCACAGATACGCAGTATTTT.